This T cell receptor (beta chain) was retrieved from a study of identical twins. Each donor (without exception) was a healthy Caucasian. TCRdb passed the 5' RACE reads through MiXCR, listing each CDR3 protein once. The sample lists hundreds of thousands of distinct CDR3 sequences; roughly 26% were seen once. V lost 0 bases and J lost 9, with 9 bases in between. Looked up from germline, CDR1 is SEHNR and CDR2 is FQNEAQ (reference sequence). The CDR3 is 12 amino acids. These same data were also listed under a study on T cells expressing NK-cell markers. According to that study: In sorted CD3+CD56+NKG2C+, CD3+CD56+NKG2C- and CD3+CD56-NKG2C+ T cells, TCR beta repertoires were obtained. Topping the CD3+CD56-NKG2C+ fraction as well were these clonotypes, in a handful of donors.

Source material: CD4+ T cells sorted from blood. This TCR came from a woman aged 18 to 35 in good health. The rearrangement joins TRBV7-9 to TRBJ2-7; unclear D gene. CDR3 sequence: CASSLAGRLQYF. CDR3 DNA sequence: TGTGCCAGCAGCTTAGCAGGACGTCTGCAGTACTTC.